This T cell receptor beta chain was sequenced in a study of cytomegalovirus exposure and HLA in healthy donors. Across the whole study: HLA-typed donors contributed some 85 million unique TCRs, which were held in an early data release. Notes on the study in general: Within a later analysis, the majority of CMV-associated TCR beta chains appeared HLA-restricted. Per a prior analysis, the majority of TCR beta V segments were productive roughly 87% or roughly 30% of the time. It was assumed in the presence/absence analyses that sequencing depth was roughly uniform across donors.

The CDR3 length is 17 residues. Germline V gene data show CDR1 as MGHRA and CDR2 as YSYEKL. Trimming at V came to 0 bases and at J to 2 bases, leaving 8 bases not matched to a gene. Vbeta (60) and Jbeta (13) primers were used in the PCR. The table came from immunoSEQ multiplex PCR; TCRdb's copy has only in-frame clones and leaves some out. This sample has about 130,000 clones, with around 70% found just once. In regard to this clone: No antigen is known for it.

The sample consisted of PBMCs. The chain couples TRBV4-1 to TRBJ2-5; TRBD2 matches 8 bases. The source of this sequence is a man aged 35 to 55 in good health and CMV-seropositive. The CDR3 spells CASSQDGLSGGQETQYF. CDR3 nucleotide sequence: TGCGCCAGCAGCCAAGATGGGTTGAGCGGGGGACAAGAGACCCAGTACTTC.